Presented here are 20 T cell receptor beta chains from one specimen sequenced in a study of OX40 agonist ivuxolimab in advanced cancers. TCRdb's copy holds only in-frame clones and misses some; the assay was immunoSEQ multiplex PCR. In the table there are some 96,000 clones, 85% to 95% of which are singletons. This sample comprised CD4+ or CD8+ T cells sorted from blood, obtained in a trial of the OX40 agonist ivuxolimab. These receptors were obtained from an adult with an advanced solid tumor such as melanoma, head and neck, liver or kidney cancer.

The sample holds one count of this clone. The chain joins TRBV28 to TRBJ2-5; D tentatively reads TRBD1 or TRBD2 (6 bases each). This CDR3 region has 15 residues. V was clipped by 2 bases and J by 2 bases, with 12 bases between them. Germline CDR1 and CDR2: MDHEN and SYDVKM. CDR3 region: CASSLLGGGQETQYF. The CDR3 bases are TGTGCCAGCAGTTTACTTGGAGGGGGACAAGAGACCCAGTACTTC. The full variable domain, its missing parts supplied by reference TRBV28 and TRBJ2-5, is DVKVTQSSRYLVKRTGEKVFLECVQDMDHENMFWYRQDPGLGLRLIYFSYDVKMKEKGDIPEGYSVSREKKERFSLILESASTNQTSMYLCASSLLGGGQETQYFGPGTRLLVL.

The chain employs TRBV6-1 and TRBJ2-7, with 9 bases aligning to TRBD1. This CDR3 has 14 residues. Germline V lookup: CDR1 MNHNS, CDR2 SASEGT. V trimming: 7 bases; J trimming: 0 bases; junction bases outside the gene matches: 4. CDR3 sequence reads: CASTRDRASYEQYF. Written as DNA, the CDR3 is TGTGCCAGCACCCGGGACAGGGCCTCCTACGAGCAGTACTTC.

The chain is built from TRBV7-9 and TRBJ2-7, with D perhaps TRBD1 or TRBD2 (5 bases each). Trimming shortened V by 5 bases and J by 7 bases, and 18 bases separated the two germline ends. This CDR3 has 14 amino acids. Per the germline V gene, CDR1 is SEHNR and CDR2 is FQNEAQ (reference sequence). CDR3 DNA sequence: TGTGCCAGCAGCCGGGGCGCTAGCTCGGGGGAGCAGTACTTC. Translation gives CASSRGASSGEQYF.

The chain couples TRBV28 to TRBJ2-7, with D unclear. V gave up 5 bases and J gave up 3 bases, with 8 bases separating them. The CDR3 has 12 amino acids. Germline CDR1 reads MDHEN; CDR2 reads SYDVKM. The CDR3 is CASSRLFYEQYF. In DNA, the CDR3 is TGTGCCAGCAGTCGCCTATTCTACGAGCAGTACTTC.

V gene TRBV28 combines with J gene TRBJ1-2, with 7 bases identical to TRBD1. Germline assignment: CDR1 MDHEN and CDR2 SYDVKM. The length of the CDR3 is 15 residues. Losses at the gene ends were 3 bases for V and 5 bases for J; bases not matched to a gene: 9. The CDR3 bases are TGTGCCAGCAGTTTGCCCAAGGGGGCGCAATATGGCTACACCTTC. Translating gives CASSLPKGAQYGYTF.

The chain recombines TRBV5-1 with TRBJ2-5; TRBD1 is a possible D gene (6 bases). The CDR3 loop spans 14 amino acids. Germline V gene data show CDR1 as SGHRS and CDR2 as YFSETQ. The V end lost 4 bases, the J end lost 3 bases, and 13 bases lay between the germline ends. The CDR3 region is CASSGGPSKETQYF. The CDR3 DNA sequence: TGCGCCAGCAGCGGGGGCCCCTCGAAAGAGACCCAGTACTTC.

Only one count was recorded for this clone. This sequence joins TRBV28 and TRBJ2-7, with 10 bases matching TRBD1. This CDR3 comprises 16 residues. Germline V gives CDR1 MDHEN, CDR2 SYDVKM. The J segment lost 4 bases and the V segment lost 5 bases, leaving 11 bases of the junction unmatched. CDR3 loop: CASSPNLRDRGYEQYF. CDR3 bases: TGTGCCAGCAGTCCTAACCTCCGGGACAGGGGTTACGAGCAGTACTTC.

V usage is TRBV27 and J usage is TRBJ2-5; D tentatively fits TRBD1 or TRBD2 (5 bases each). The CDR3 has 13 residues. The V end was cut by 4 bases, the J end by 1 base, with 7 bases between. The germline CDR1 and CDR2 sequences are MNHEY and SMNVEV (reference sequence). The CDR3 DNA reads TGTGCCAGCAGTTGGGACCGCCAAGAGACCCAGTACTTC. The encoded protein is CASSWDRQETQYF.

The rearrangement joins TRBV5-1 to TRBJ2-7; the D gene is possibly TRBD2 (5 bases). Trimming stripped 3 bases from V and 2 bases from J, with 21 bases between. The germline gives CDR1 SGHRS, CDR2 YFSETQ. The CDR3 consists of 17 residues. The CDR3 coding sequence is TGCGCCAGCAGCTCCCTCGCTTCGGGTAGCGCGACCTACGAGCAGTACTTC. The encoded protein is CASSSLASGSATYEQYF.

The chain's CDR3 is CAWSRAGFDGYTF. DNA for the CDR3: TGTGCCTGGAGCAGGGCCGGGTTCGATGGCTACACCTTC. The chain has TRBV30 and TRBJ1-2; D may be TRBD1 (5 bases). The germline V gene encodes CDR1 GTSNPN and CDR2 SVGIG (reference sequence). The CDR3 is made up of 13 amino acids. Trimming took off 3 bases at V and 6 bases at J, with 14 bases between the two ends.

Comment on this clone: The sample holds other DNA sequences that translate to the same CDR3. The chain employs TRBV30 and TRBJ1-3; D unclear. CDR1 GTSNPN and CDR2 SVGIG come from the germline V gene (reference sequence). The CDR3 consists of 13 residues. V was clipped by 0 bases and J by 5 bases, with 8 bases between them. The CDR3 here is CAWSVNGRNTIYF. The DNA of the CDR3 is TGTGCCTGGAGTGTGAACGGACGAAACACCATATATTTT.

The rearrangement joins TRBV7-2 to TRBJ1-1, with unresolved D. CDR3 size: 14 residues. Trimming cost V 0 bases and J 6 bases, with 11 bases left between them. The germline gives CDR1 SGHTA, CDR2 FQGNSA. Here the CDR3 DNA reads TGTGCCAGCAGCTTAGCGGGATCTTTGGCTGAAGCTTTCTTT. Its translation is CASSLAGSLAEAFF.

The rearrangement joins TRBV10-1 to TRBJ2-1; D is ambiguous. Trimming removed 0 bases at V and 7 bases at J, with 13 bases between. This CDR3 has 15 residues. Germline V gene lookup returns CDR1 WNHNN and CDR2 SYGVQD (reference sequence). This CDR3 reads CASSESVPGPNEQFF. The DNA of the CDR3 is TGCGCCAGCAGTGAGTCAGTTCCTGGTCCTAATGAGCAGTTCTTC.

The gene calls are TRBV6-5 and TRBJ2-1; D call uncertain. Trimming cost V 2 bases and J 4 bases, with 9 bases left between them. Per germline, CDR1 MNHEY and CDR2 SVGAGI. This CDR3 spans 14 amino acids. Here the CDR3 reads CASSYGRPYNEQFF. The CDR3 coding sequence is TGTGCCAGCAGTTACGGCCGGCCTTACAATGAGCAGTTCTTC.

The chain employs TRBV15 and TRBJ1-1; unclear D gene. The germline V gene encodes CDR1 LNHNV and CDR2 YYDKDF (reference sequence). Between the trimmed V and J ends, which lost 2 bases and 3 bases, there was a span of 13 bases. There are 15 residues in the CDR3. The CDR3 sequence is CATSRPFPRDTEAFF. Written as DNA, the CDR3 is TGTGCCACCAGCAGACCATTTCCACGGGACACTGAAGCTTTCTTT. Supplemented by reference TRBV15 and TRBJ1-1, the full variable domain reads DAMVIQNPRYQVTQFGKPVTLSCSQTLNHNVMYWYQQKSSQAPKLLFHYYDKDFNNEADTPDNFQSRRPNTSFCFLDIRSPGLGDTAMYLCATSRPFPRDTEAFFGQGTRLTVV.

The J gene is TRBJ2-7, the V gene TRBV21-1; the table calls TRBD2, which could not be checked here. TRBV21-1 is deemed a pseudogene. The CDR3 contains 14 residues. In nucleotides, the CDR3 is TGTGCCAGCAGCAAATATAGGTTAGCGGGAGAGCAGTACTTC. It specifies CASSKYRLAGEQYF.

The rearrangement links TRBV7-2 to TRBJ2-7; possibly TRBD1 or TRBD2 for D (5 bases each). CDR3 length equals 15 residues. CDR1 and CDR2 (germline): SGHTA, FQGNSA. Between the trimmed V and J ends, which lost 5 bases and 2 bases, there was a span of 16 bases. The CDR3 is CASSRHGGLTYEQYF. CDR3 nucleotides: TGTGCCAGCAGCCGCCATGGGGGTCTCACCTACGAGCAGTACTTC. The full variable domain, completed using reference TRBV7-2 and TRBJ2-7, is GAGVSQSPSNKVTEKGKDVELRCDPISGHTALYWYRQSLGQGLEFLIYFQGNSAPDKSGLPSDRFSAERTGGSVSTLTIQRTQQEDSAVYLCASSRHGGLTYEQYFGPGTRLTVT.

The chain couples TRBV5-1 to TRBJ1-5; D remains unclear. Trimming shortened V by 0 bases and J by 2 bases, and 9 bases separated the two germline ends. CDR1 is SGHRS and CDR2 is YFSETQ in the germline V gene. This CDR3 is built from 15 residues. The CDR3 loop is CASSLVPGGNQPQHF. Written as DNA, the CDR3 is TGCGCCAGCAGCTTGGTCCCAGGCGGCAATCAGCCCCAGCATTTT.

The V gene is TRBV5-1, the J gene TRBJ2-2; tentative D call: TRBD1 (6 bases). V lost 0 bases to trimming and J lost 4 bases, with 7 bases between them. Germline CDR1 reads SGHRS; CDR2 reads YFSETQ. The CDR3 is 14 amino acids. CDR3 in amino acids: CASSLEGGTGELFF. The DNA for the CDR3 is TGCGCCAGCAGCTTGGAAGGGGGCACCGGGGAGCTGTTTTTT.

This chain connects TRBV5-1 to TRBJ1-2; D is unresolved. The germline V gene has CDR1 SGHRS and CDR2 YFSETQ. The germline V and J ends were trimmed by 7 bases and 7 bases, with 17 bases remaining between them. The CDR3 is made up of 13 amino acids. CDR3 protein: CASGSPKMGGYTF. The CDR3 DNA sequence: TGCGCCAGCGGATCTCCTAAAATGGGTGGCTACACCTTC. Full variable domain (remainder filled in from reference TRBV5-1 and TRBJ1-2): KAGVTQTPRYLIKTRGQQVTLSCSPISGHRSVSWYQQTPGQGLQFLFEYFSETQRNKGNFPGRFSGRQFSNSRSEMNVSTLELGDSALYLCASGSPKMGGYTFGSGTRLTVV.